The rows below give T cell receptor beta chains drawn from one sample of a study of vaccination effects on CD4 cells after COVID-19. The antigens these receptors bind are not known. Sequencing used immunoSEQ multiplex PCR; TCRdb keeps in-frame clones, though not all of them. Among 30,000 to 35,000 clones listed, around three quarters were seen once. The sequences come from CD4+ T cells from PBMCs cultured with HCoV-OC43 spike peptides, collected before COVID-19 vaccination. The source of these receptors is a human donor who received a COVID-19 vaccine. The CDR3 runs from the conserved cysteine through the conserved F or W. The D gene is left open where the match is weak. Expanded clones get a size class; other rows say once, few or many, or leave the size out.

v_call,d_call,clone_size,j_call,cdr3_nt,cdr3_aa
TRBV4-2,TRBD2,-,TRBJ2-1,TGTGCCAGCAGCCTTGGTAGCGGGAGGGCTGATGAGCAGTTCTTC,CASSLGSGRADEQFF
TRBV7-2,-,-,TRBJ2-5,TGTGCCAGCAGCTCCGTACGAGGGTTGGAGACCCAGTACTTC,CASSSVRGLETQYF
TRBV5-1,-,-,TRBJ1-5,TGCGCCAGCAGCTTGGAATCAGGGGACAATCAGCCCCAGCATTTT,CASSLESGDNQPQHF
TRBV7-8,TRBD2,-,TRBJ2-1,TGTGCCAGCAGCTTAAGACTAGCGGGGGTTAGTCATGAGCAGTTCTTC,CASSLRLAGVSHEQFF
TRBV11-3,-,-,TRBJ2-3,TGTGCCAGCAGCCAGGGGGGGACAGATACGCAGTATTTT,CASSQGGTDTQYF
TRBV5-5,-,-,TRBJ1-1,TGTGCCAGCAGCTTGGGGGGGTTGGGGAACACTGAAGCTTTCTTT,CASSLGGLGNTEAFF
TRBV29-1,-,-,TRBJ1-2,TGCAGCGTTTCGGGGCCAGGTGACTTAAGAAACTATGGCTACACCTTC,CSVSGPGDLRNYGYTF
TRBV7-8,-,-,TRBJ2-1,TGTGCCAGCAGCCTCCCGGCAGGGCGTGGGAAAAATGAGCAGTTCTTC,CASSLPAGRGKNEQFF
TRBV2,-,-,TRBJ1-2,TGTGCCAGCAGATCCGGACCTAAGGGAGGCTACACCTTC,CASRSGPKGGYTF
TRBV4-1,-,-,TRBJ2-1,TGCGCCAGCAGCCAACCCAGGGGTCACTCCTACAATGAGCAGTTCTTC,CASSQPRGHSYNEQFF
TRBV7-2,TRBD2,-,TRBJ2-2,TGTGCCAGCAGCTTAGGGGCACTAGCGGGGGCCAAAAACACCGGGGAGCTGTTTTTT,CASSLGALAGAKNTGELFF
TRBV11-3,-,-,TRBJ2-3,TGTGCCAGCAGCTTAACTGCCACTAGCACAGATACGCAGTATTTT,CASSLTATSTDTQYF
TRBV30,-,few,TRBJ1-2,TGTGCCTGGAGTTCGGGAGGCTACACCTTC,CAWSSGGYTF
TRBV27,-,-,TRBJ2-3,TGTGCCAGCAGTTTGCAGCACCCTAGCACAGATACGCAGTATTTT,CASSLQHPSTDTQYF
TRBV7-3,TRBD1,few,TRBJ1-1,TGTGCCAGCAGCATAACAGGGGGCGGGAACACTGAAGCTTTCTTT,CASSITGGGNTEAFF
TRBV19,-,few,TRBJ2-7,TGTGCCAGTAGTACCTCCTGGGGAAGTGGAGAGCAGTACTTC,CASSTSWGSGEQYF
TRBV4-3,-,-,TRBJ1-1,TGCGCCAGCAGCCACACCACGGGCACTGAAGCTTTCTTT,CASSHTTGTEAFF
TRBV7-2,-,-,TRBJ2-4,TGTGCCAGCAGCTTTGGGACCAACATTCAGTACTTC,CASSFGTNIQYF
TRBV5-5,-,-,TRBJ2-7,TGTGCCAGCAGCCCTGCCCCGGGACGCGGGGTCTACGAGCAGTACTTC,CASSPAPGRGVYEQYF
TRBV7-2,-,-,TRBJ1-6,TGTGCCAGCAGCTTAGCAGTAGGGACCACTAATTCACCCCTCCACTTT,CASSLAVGTTNSPLHF
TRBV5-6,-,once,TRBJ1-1,TGTGCCAGCAGCTTGGACGGGCCGGTAGCTTTCTTT,CASSLDGPVAFF
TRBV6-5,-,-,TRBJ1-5,TGTGCCAGCGACAGAATTGTTGGCAATCAGCCCCAGCATTTT,CASDRIVGNQPQHF
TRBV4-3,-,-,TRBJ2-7,TGCGCCAGCAGCCAAAGCCGGGCAGTCGAGCAGTACTTC,CASSQSRAVEQYF
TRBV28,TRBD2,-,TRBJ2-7,TGTGCCAGCAGGCGGGGGTCCCGAAAAGGCCCTTACGAGCAGTACTTC,CASRRGSRKGPYEQYF
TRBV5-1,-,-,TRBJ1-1,TGCGCCAGCAGCTTGCTCGCCAGGGTGAACACTGAAGCTTTCTTT,CASSLLARVNTEAFF
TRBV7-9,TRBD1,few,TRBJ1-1,TGTGCCAGCAGGCGGACAGGGGAGGGGAACACTGAAGCTTTCTTT,CASRRTGEGNTEAFF
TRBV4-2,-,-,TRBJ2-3,TGTGCCAGCAGCCGGGGGACATCTAGCACAGATACGCAGTATTTT,CASSRGTSSTDTQYF
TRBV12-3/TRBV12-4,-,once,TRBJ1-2,TGTGCCAGCAGTTTAGTAGGGAACTATGGCTACACCTTC,CASSLVGNYGYTF
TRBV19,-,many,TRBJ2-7,TGTGCCAGTAGTATCATGGAGGGGTCAGGCGAGCAGTACTTC,CASSIMEGSGEQYF
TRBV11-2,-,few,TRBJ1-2,TGTGCCAGCAGCCCAGGGGACTATGGCTACACCTTC,CASSPGDYGYTF
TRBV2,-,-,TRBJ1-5,TGTGCCAGCAGTGGATATTCCGCAGGGCCCCAGCATTTT,CASSGYSAGPQHF
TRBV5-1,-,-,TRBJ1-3,TGCGCCAGCAGCTGGGGGGGAACGGACTCTGGAAACACCATATATTTT,CASSWGGTDSGNTIYF
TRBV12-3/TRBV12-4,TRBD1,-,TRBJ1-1,TGTGCCACCGTCGACAGGGGGGAAGCTTTCTTT,CATVDRGEAFF
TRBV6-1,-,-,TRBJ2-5,TGTGCCAGCAGTGAATGGGGTGGACGGGAGACCCAGTACTTC,CASSEWGGRETQYF
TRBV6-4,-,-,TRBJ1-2,TGTGCCAGCAGGAGACAGGTCGGAGGGGGCTACACCTTC,CASRRQVGGGYTF
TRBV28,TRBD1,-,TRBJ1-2,TGTGCCAGCAGTTTATCCGGACAGGGTAACTATGGCTACACCTTC,CASSLSGQGNYGYTF
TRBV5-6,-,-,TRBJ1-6,TGTGCCAGCACCTCCGGGACCTCAAATTCACCCCTCCACTTT,CASTSGTSNSPLHF
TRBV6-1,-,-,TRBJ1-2,TGTGCCAGCAGTGAGTCCCCCTATGGCTACACCTTC,CASSESPYGYTF
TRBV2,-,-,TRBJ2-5,TGTGCCAGCAGTGGGACAATCAAAGAGACCCAGTACTTC,CASSGTIKETQYF
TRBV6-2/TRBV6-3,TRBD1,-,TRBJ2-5,TGTGCCAGCAGTTACGGGCCCAGGGGGGAGACCCAGTACTTC,CASSYGPRGETQYF
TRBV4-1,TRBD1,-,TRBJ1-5,TGCGCCAGCAGCCAAGATGGGGGCAGGGGGCGAAATCAGCCCCAGCATTTT,CASSQDGGRGRNQPQHF
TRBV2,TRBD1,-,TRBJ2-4,TGTGCCAGCAGGGACGACAGGGCCTTAAACATTCAGTACTTC,CASRDDRALNIQYF
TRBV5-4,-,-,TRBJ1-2,TGTGCCAGCAGATCGGCAGGGGTTCCTAACTATGGCTACACCTTC,CASRSAGVPNYGYTF
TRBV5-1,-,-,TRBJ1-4,TGCGCCAGCAGCTTGGATACAGGAACCTATGAAAAACTGTTTTTT,CASSLDTGTYEKLFF
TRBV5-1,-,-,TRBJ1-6,TGCGCCAGCAGCCCAGGGGAGCGGAATTCACCCCTCCACTTT,CASSPGERNSPLHF
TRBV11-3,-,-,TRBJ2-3,TGTGCCAGCAGCTTAAGACTGACAGATACGCAGTATTTT,CASSLRLTDTQYF